This entry concerns a single TCR beta chain. This sample is part of a study of T cell changes during pregnancy in multiple sclerosis. CDR3 size: 15 residues. V was pared by 1 base and J by 4 bases, with 8 bases of the junction left unmatched. Germline CDR1 is GTSNPN and CDR2 is SVGIG (reference sequence). TCRdb's table, derived via immunoSEQ multiplex PCR, lists solely in-frame clones and lacks some. The sample contains around 62,000 clones, 90% of which appear only once. The sample in question was peripheral blood, obtained in the third trimester of pregnancy. The receptor was isolated from a female donor with multiple sclerosis, enrolled in a pregnancy study. V usage is TRBV30 and J usage is TRBJ1-1; 8 nucleotides agree with TRBD1. CDR3 region: CAWSDLGQGSTEAFF. CDR3 bases: TGTGCCTGGAGTGACCTAGGACAGGGATCCACTGAAGCTTTCTTT.